A single T cell receptor (beta chain) is shown here with its context. The antigen is undetermined. Both 60 Vbeta primers and 13 Jbeta primers went into the PCR. Produced via immunoSEQ multiplex PCR; TCRdb's table is partial and in-frame only. The sample table includes roughly 70,000 clones. This record belongs to a study of cytomegalovirus exposure and HLA in healthy donors. Looking at the study overall: Most genotyped donors, over 70% of around 370, had Caucasian-associated genetic ancestry.

Findings and limits, study-wide: A prior analysis recorded that most TCR beta V segments were productive about 87% or about 30% of the time. Reported performance of the classifier showed diagnosis of cytomegalovirus status with high specificity and sensitivity. The authors later found HLA-associated TCR beta chains more clonally expanded than equally common others.

Per germline, CDR1 GTSNPN and CDR2 SVGIG (reference sequence). CDR3 length: 14 amino acids. V was pared by 4 bases and J by 6 bases, with 16 bases between. The chain combines TRBV30 with TRBJ2-4, with D possibly being TRBD2 (5 bases). This TCR came from a female donor in good health and CMV-seropositive. Sequencing used PBMCs. The CDR3 coding sequence is TGTGCCTGGACTGCGTCCCGACGGGGAAACATTCAGTACTTC. It is translated as CAWTASRRGNIQYF.